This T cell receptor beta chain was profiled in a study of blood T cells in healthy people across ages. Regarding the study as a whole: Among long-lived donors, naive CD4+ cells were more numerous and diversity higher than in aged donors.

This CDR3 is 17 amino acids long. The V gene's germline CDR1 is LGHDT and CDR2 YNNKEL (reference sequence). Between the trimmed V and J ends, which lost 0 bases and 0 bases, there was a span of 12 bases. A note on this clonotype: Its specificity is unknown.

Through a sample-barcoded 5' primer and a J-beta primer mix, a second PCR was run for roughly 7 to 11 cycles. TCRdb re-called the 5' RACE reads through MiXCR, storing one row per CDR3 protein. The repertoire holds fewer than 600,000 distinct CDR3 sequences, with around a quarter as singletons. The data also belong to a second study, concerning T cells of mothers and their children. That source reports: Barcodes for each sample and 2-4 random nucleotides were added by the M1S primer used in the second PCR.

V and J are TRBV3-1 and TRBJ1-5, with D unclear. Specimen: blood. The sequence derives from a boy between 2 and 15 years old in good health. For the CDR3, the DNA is TGTGCCAGCAGCCAAGATTCTGGGCACTATAGCAATCAGCCCCAGCATTTT. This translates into CASSQDSGHYSNQPQHF.